The 14 T cell receptor beta chains presented below share a single source sample, sequenced in a study of OX40 agonist ivuxolimab in advanced cancers. The library was built by means of the immunoSEQ multiplex PCR assay. This is the immuneACCESS table as TCRdb keeps it, with only in-frame sequences that have V and J called. A part of the clones is gone; compared with another copy, unresolved V genes explain less than half, and the rest is unexplained. In this sample the table shows around 38,000 clones, about 80% of which occur a single time. The ten top clones hold more than 6.5% of the sample. The sequences come from CD4+ or CD8+ T cells sorted from blood, collected in a trial of the OX40 agonist ivuxolimab. The receptors shown here come from an adult with an advanced solid tumor such as melanoma, head and neck, liver or kidney cancer.

V is TRBV7-9 and J is TRBJ1-6; the match to TRBD1 covers 11 bases. The germline gives CDR1 SEHNR, CDR2 FQNEAQ (reference sequence). The CDR3 covers 15 residues. V was clipped by 2 bases and J by 7 bases; unmatched bases: 1. The DNA of the CDR3 is TGTGCCAGCAGCTTAAGGGACAGGGGGAATTCACCCCTCCACTTT. Protein: CASSLRDRGNSPLHF. The full variable domain, completed using reference TRBV7-9 and TRBJ1-6, is DTGVSQNPRHKITKRGQNVTFRCDPISEHNRLYWYRQTLGQGPEFLTYFQNEAQLEKSRLLSDRFSAERPKGSFSTLEIQRTEQGDSAMYLCASSLRDRGNSPLHFGNGTRLTVT.

The rearrangement uses TRBV4-1 and TRBJ2-7, with a tentative D call TRBD2 (5 bases). With 0 bases removed from V and 7 bases from J, the gap between germline ends came to 7 bases. The CDR3 covers 12 residues. From germline, CDR1 is MGHRA and CDR2 YSYEKL. CDR3 nucleotides: TGCGCCAGCAGCCAAGAGGGAGTGGAGCAGTACTTC. It codes for CASSQEGVEQYF.

The rearrangement joins TRBV7-2 to TRBJ2-1; D ambiguous. Per the germline V gene, CDR1 is SGHTA and CDR2 is FQGNSA. The CDR3 is 14 residues long. Trimming took off 5 bases at V and 0 bases at J, with 8 bases between the two ends. This CDR3 is CASSGSSSYNEQFF. The CDR3, as DNA: TGTGCCAGCAGCGGCAGTAGCTCCTACAATGAGCAGTTCTTC.

The chain joins TRBV4-3 to TRBJ2-2; unclear D gene. Germline-derived CDR1 and CDR2 are LGHNA and YSLEER. Trimming stripped 2 bases from V and 1 base from J, with 8 bases between. This CDR3 has 15 amino acids. In DNA form, the CDR3 reads TGCGCCAGCAGCCAATCTTCCCGGAACACCGGGGAGCTGTTTTTT. This translates into CASSQSSRNTGELFF.

This clone has more than one count but fewer than ten. The V call is TRBV10-3, the J call TRBJ1-2; D gene unclear. From germline, CDR1 is ENHRY and CDR2 SYGVKD. The CDR3 contains 13 residues. Trimming shortened V by 3 bases and J by 4 bases, and 9 bases separated the two germline ends. DNA for the CDR3: TGTGCCATCAGTGATATGGGGAGCTATGGCTACACCTTC. Residues: CAISDMGSYGYTF.

This chain links TRBV6-1 with TRBJ1-2; 7 nucleotides align to TRBD1. The CDR3 length is 15 residues. V shed 5 bases and J 5 bases; nucleotides not matched to a gene: 11. Germline CDR1 reads MNHNS; CDR2 reads SASEGT. The CDR3 region has the DNA TGTGCCAGCAGTTTCGAAGGGGGCGTGGGGTATGGCTACACCTTC. Encoded protein: CASSFEGGVGYGYTF.

This chain uses TRBV6-1 with TRBJ1-6; weak D call: TRBD1 (6 bases). The CDR3 loop spans 15 amino acids. Trimming took 6 bases from V and 7 from J, leaving 16 bases between them. The germline gives CDR1 MNHNS, CDR2 SASEGT. The CDR3 loop is CASRGGRLLNSPLHF. Here the CDR3 DNA reads TGTGCCAGCAGGGGGGGGCGACTTTTAAATTCACCCCTCCACTTT.

The rearrangement joins TRBV6-5 to TRBJ2-7, with 7 bases aligning to TRBD2. V lost 3 bases to trimming and J lost 2 bases; unmatched junction nucleotides: 7. The CDR3 totals 15 residues. Germline V gene data show CDR1 as MNHEY and CDR2 as SVGAGI. This chain's CDR3 is CASSYAASGTYEQYF. The CDR3, as DNA: TGTGCCAGCAGTTATGCGGCTAGCGGAACCTACGAGCAGTACTTC.

The chain employs TRBV9 and TRBJ2-1, with TRBD2 matching 12 bases. Per the germline V gene, CDR1 is SGDLS and CDR2 is YYNGEE. J lost 10 bases, V lost 3 bases, and 8 bases had no gene match. This CDR3 comprises 15 residues. CDR3 protein: CASSAGLTSGGEQFF. The CDR3, as DNA: TGTGCCAGCAGCGCCGGCTTGACTAGCGGGGGAGAGCAGTTCTTC.

This chain uses TRBV2 with TRBJ2-5, with 8 bases that match TRBD2. CDR3 length: 14 residues. With 6 bases clipped from V and 5 bases from J, the junction kept 8 bases outside the gene matches. From germline, CDR1 is SNHLY and CDR2 FYNNEI. In DNA form, the CDR3 reads TGTGCCAGCAGACCCGGGAGGGCCGGCGAGACCCAGTACTTC. Protein product: CASRPGRAGETQYF.

CDR3: CASSQVGSQSYEQYF. The CDR3 DNA reads as TGCGCCAGCAGCCAAGTAGGCAGCCAATCCTACGAGCAGTACTTC. This chain links TRBV4-1 with TRBJ2-7; no clear D gene. This CDR3 comprises 15 residues. Germline lookup yields CDR1 MGHRA and CDR2 YSYEKL. Trimming removed 1 base at V and 1 base at J, with 11 bases between.

The gene calls are TRBV7-2 and TRBJ1-1; 8 bases agree with TRBD1. The CDR3 covers 14 residues. With V trimmed by 5 bases and J by 4 bases, 6 bases remained unmatched. Germline values: CDR1 SGHTA, CDR2 FQGNSA. CDR3 coding DNA: TGTGCCAGCAGCGCCTCAGGGGGCGGCACTGAAGCTTTCTTT. It encodes CASSASGGGTEAFF.

This sequence joins TRBV5-8 and TRBJ2-3, with 13 bases identical to TRBD2. Germline V lookup: CDR1 SGHTS, CDR2 YDEGEE. Trimming at V came to 1 base and at J to 6 bases, leaving 2 bases not matched to a gene. The CDR3 has 15 residues. CDR3 nucleotides: TGTGCCAGCAGCTTGCGGACTAGCGGGAGTGATACGCAGTATTTT. This sequence encodes CASSLRTSGSDTQYF.

This clone was counted between two and nine times. The same CDR3 can be traced to other DNA sequences in this sample. The chain joins TRBV7-2 to TRBJ2-1; 13 bases are shared with TRBD2. The CDR3 is 15 amino acids. After removal of 5 bases from V and 6 bases from J, the junction contained 4 bases not matched to a gene. Germline CDR1 is SGHTA and CDR2 is FQGNSA. The CDR3, as DNA: TGTGCCAGCAGCCTTGGACTAGCGGGAGTCAATGAGCAGTTCTTC. Translating gives CASSLGLAGVNEQFF.